The TCR beta chain described here comes from a study of cytomegalovirus exposure and HLA in healthy donors. The overall study: Prior work identified around 100 million unique TCR beta sequences in around 170 million T cells. Notes on the study in general: Later analysis associated a missense DCLRE1C variant with TCR beta V- and J-gene trimming. The study labeled 150 to 200 TCR beta chains cytomegalovirus-associated.

Healthy bone marrow donors made up the donors. Trimming stripped 0 bases from V and 10 bases from J, with 12 bases between. The germline V gene has CDR1 SGHTA and CDR2 FQGNSA. The CDR3 totals 14 residues. The PCR contained 60 Vbeta and 13 Jbeta primers. Generated by immunoSEQ multiplex PCR, the TCRdb table keeps only in-frame clones and is missing some. The table has 150,000 to 200,000 clones, 70% to 90% seen once. To note about this clone: The antigen remains unidentified.

The chain has TRBV7-2 and TRBJ1-4; possibly TRBD1 for D (6 bases). This clonotype was sampled from a man between 25 and 39 years old in good health and CMV-seropositive. The source material was PBMCs. The CDR3 region is CASSLATGQVKLFF. CDR3 sequence (DNA): TGTGCCAGCAGCTTAGCCACAGGGCAGGTAAAACTGTTTTTT.